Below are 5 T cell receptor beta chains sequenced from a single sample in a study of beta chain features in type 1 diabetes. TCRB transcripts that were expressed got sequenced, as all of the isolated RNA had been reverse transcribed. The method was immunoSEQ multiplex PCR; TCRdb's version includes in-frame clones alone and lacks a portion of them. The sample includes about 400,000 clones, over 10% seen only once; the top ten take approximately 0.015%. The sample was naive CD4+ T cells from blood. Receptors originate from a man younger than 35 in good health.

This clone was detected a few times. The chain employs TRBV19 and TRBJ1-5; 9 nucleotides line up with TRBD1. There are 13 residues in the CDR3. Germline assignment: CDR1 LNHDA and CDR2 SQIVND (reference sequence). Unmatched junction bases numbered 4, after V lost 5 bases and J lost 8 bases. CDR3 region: CASSVGQGKPQHF. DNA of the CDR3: TGTGCCAGTAGTGTGGGACAGGGAAAGCCCCAGCATTTT.

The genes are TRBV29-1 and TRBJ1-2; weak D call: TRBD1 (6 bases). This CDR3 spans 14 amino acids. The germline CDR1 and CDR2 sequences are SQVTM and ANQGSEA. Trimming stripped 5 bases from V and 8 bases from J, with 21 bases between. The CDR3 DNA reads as TGCAGCGTTTTTCGGTGGCAGGGGCCTTTCGGCTACACCTTC. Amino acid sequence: CSVFRWQGPFGYTF.

CDR3 in amino acids: CASGRDRAQNTGELFF. The CDR3 DNA follows: TGTGCCAGCGGCCGAGACAGGGCCCAGAACACCGGGGAGCTGTTTTTT. The V call is TRBV2, the J call TRBJ2-2; TRBD1 agrees at 7 bases. The CDR3 extends over 16 amino acids. J gave up 1 base and V 8 bases, and 10 bases lay outside the gene matches. The germline gives CDR1 SNHLY, CDR2 FYNNEI.

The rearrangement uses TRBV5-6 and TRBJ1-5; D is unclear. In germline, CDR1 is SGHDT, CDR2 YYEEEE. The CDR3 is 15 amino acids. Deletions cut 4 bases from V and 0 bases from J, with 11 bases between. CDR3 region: CASSLGFVSNQPQHF. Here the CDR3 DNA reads TGTGCCAGCAGCCTCGGGTTTGTTAGCAATCAGCCCCAGCATTTT.

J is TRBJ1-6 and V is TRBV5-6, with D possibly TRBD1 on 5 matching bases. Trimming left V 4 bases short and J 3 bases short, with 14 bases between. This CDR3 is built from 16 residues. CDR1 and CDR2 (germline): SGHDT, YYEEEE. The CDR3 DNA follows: TGTGCCAGCAGCCCGACCCGACAGTACTATAATTCACCCCTCCACTTT. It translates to CASSPTRQYYNSPLHF.